The 9 T cell receptor beta chains presented below share a single source sample, sequenced in a study of vaccination and CD4 T cells after COVID-19. Cultured CD4+ T cell DNA was sequenced using the Oncomine TCR Beta short-read assay. From cultured CD4+ T cells, genomic DNA was extracted. TCRdb reanalysed the PCR reads using MiXCR and keeps one entry per CDR3 protein. This table has around 9,300 distinct CDR3 sequences, 38% appearing once. Treatment given: roughly nine-day PBMC culture with coronavirus spike peptide pools or control peptides (ViraFEST assay). CD4+ T lymphocytes from the unexposed donor were collected before the COVID-19 pandemic (2011-2018). No antigens are known for them. What was sequenced was CD4+ T cells from blood, cultured in vitro. These receptors came from a human donor in good health.

This clonotype was counted only a few times. The gene calls are TRBV7-2 and TRBJ1-5, with TRBD1 as a possible D gene (5 bases). This CDR3 has 16 residues. Germline V gene lookup returns CDR1 SGHTA and CDR2 FQGNSA. Trimming removed 5 bases from V and 1 base from J, with 15 bases in between. CDR3 sequence reads: CASSGGGYSSNQPQHF. The CDR3 DNA sequence: TGTGCCAGCAGCGGCGGGGGGTACAGCAGCAATCAGCCCCAGCATTTT.

The chain couples TRBV20-1 to TRBJ2-5; 10 nucleotides line up with TRBD2. Germline loops: CDR1 DFQATT, CDR2 SNEGSKA (reference sequence). The length of the CDR3 is 15 residues. Unmatched junction bases numbered 10, after V lost 5 bases and J lost 4 bases. Here the CDR3 reads CSAVPGSGRRETQYF. The DNA for the CDR3 is TGCAGTGCTGTACCGGGTAGCGGGAGGAGAGAGACCCAGTACTTC.

The chain has TRBV6-1 and TRBJ2-7, with D unclear. The germline V gene encodes CDR1 MNHNS and CDR2 SASEGT. The CDR3 is 15 amino acids. V was clipped by 6 bases and J by 0 bases, with 15 bases between them. For the CDR3, the DNA is TGTGCCAGCAGCCTCGGACGGCTGAGCTCCTACGAGCAGTACTTC. Encoded protein: CASSLGRLSSYEQYF.

This clonotype has more than one count but fewer than ten. This chain uses TRBV5-1 with TRBJ1-6; D is perhaps TRBD1 (5 bases). From germline, CDR1 is SGHRS and CDR2 YFSETQ. The V end was cut by 0 bases, the J end by 10 bases, with 11 bases between. The CDR3 extends over 14 amino acids. The CDR3 DNA sequence: TGCGCCAGCAGCTTGGCCGGGGCCACCTCACCCCTCCACTTT. It translates to CASSLAGATSPLHF.

The chain has TRBV6-1 and TRBJ2-7; D not resolved. This CDR3 has 12 amino acids. CDR1 and CDR2 (germline): MNHNS, SASEGT. Trimming pared 2 bases from V and 4 bases from J, leaving 6 bases between. CDR3 loop: CASSESRYEQYF. The DNA for the CDR3 is TGTGCCAGCAGTGAAAGTAGGTACGAGCAGTACTTC.

The chain carries TRBV20-1 and TRBJ1-1; a possible D gene is TRBD1 (5 bases). The CDR3 length is 12 residues. Germline CDR1 and CDR2: DFQATT and SNEGSKA (reference sequence). The CDR3 here is CTLLGDSIEAFF. In DNA, the CDR3 is TGCACTTTACTGGGCGACAGTATTGAAGCTTTCTTT.

Within the sample, this clonotype is medium-sized. V gene TRBV6-1 combines with J gene TRBJ1-5, with D possibly matching TRBD1 (6 bases). This CDR3 is 16 amino acids long. The germline gives CDR1 MNHNS, CDR2 SASEGT. Trimming left V 4 bases short and J 6 bases short, with 19 bases between. The CDR3 is CASSVGGAQRSQPQHF. DNA for the CDR3: TGTGCCAGCAGTGTTGGGGGGGCTCAGCGCAGTCAGCCCCAGCATTTT.

There are a few counts of this clonotype. This chain links TRBV28 with TRBJ2-7, with 7 bases identical to TRBD2. The length of the CDR3 is 14 residues. Germline values: CDR1 MDHEN, CDR2 SYDVKM. V lost 5 bases, J lost 3 bases, and 7 bases stayed unmatched. CDR3 loop: CASSPGTNLYEQYF. The CDR3 DNA sequence: TGTGCCAGCAGTCCCGGGACTAACCTCTACGAGCAGTACTTC.

The CDR3 DNA reads TGTGCCTGGAGTAATGGGGTGAATCAGCCCCAGCATTTT. Its translation: CAWSNGVNQPQHF. The J gene is TRBJ1-5, the V gene TRBV30, with D unclear. This CDR3 spans 13 amino acids. CDR1 and CDR2 (germline): GTSNPN, SVGIG (reference sequence). Deletions cut 2 bases from V and 4 bases from J, with 9 bases between. The full variable domain, in which reference TRBV30 and TRBJ1-5 provide the parts outside the CDR3, is SQTIHQWPATLVQPVGSPLSLECTVEGTSNPNLYWYRQAAGRGLQLLFYSVGIGQISSEVPQNLSASRPQDRQFILSSKKLLLSDSGFYLCAWSNGVNQPQHFGDGTRLSIL.